One and the same sample provided the 24 T cell receptor beta chains below, sequenced in a study of cytomegalovirus exposure and HLA in healthy donors. The PCR made use of 60 Vbeta and 13 Jbeta primers. Data came from immunoSEQ multiplex PCR; TCRdb stores just in-frame clones and leaves some out. Among under 80,000 clones listed, 65% to 75% were seen once. Sequencing input: PBMCs. All receptors derive from a woman in her 30s in good health and CMV-seronegative.

The rearrangement uses TRBV4-1 and TRBJ2-2; D is undetermined. Germline lookup yields CDR1 MGHRA and CDR2 YSYEKL. Trimming left V 1 base short and J 3 bases short, with 12 bases between. The CDR3 contains 16 residues. The CDR3 sequence: CASSQAMELYTGELFF. The CDR3 DNA follows: TGCGCCAGCAGCCAAGCGATGGAACTATACACCGGGGAGCTGTTTTTT.

The chain is built from TRBV19 and TRBJ1-1; the D is unclear. The CDR3 runs 13 residues. With 7 bases removed from V and 4 bases from J, the gap between germline ends came to 13 bases. In germline, CDR1 is LNHDA, CDR2 SQIVND (reference sequence). CDR3 region: CASTQSGATEAFF. CDR3 bases: TGTGCCAGTACTCAGAGCGGAGCCACTGAAGCTTTCTTT.

This chain joins TRBV7-9 and TRBJ1-1; possibly TRBD1 for D (6 bases). V shed 2 bases and J shed 1 base, with 11 bases lying between them. The germline gives CDR1 SEHNR, CDR2 FQNEAQ (reference sequence). This CDR3 is built from 15 residues. The CDR3 sequence: CASSLRGAENTEAFF. The CDR3 nucleotides read TGTGCCAGCAGCTTACGGGGGGCGGAGAACACTGAAGCTTTCTTT. The complete variable domain, with remaining parts taken from reference TRBV7-9 and TRBJ1-1, reads DTGVSQNPRHKITKRGQNVTFRCDPISEHNRLYWYRQTLGQGPEFLTYFQNEAQLEKSRLLSDRFSAERPKGSFSTLEIQRTEQGDSAMYLCASSLRGAENTEAFFGQGTRLTVV.

The rearrangement joins TRBV9 to TRBJ2-3; 9 nucleotides line up with TRBD2. The CDR3 consists of 13 residues. The ends lost 3 bases at V and 14 bases at J; junction bases unmatched: 10. Germline CDR1 and CDR2: SGDLS and YYNGEE. The CDR3 DNA reads TGTGCCAGCAGCGCAAAGCGGGAGGCGGAGGCGTATTTT. It yields the protein CASSAKREAEAYF.

This clone has a handful of counts. CDR3 loop: CATSTERGSYNEQFF. CDR3 DNA: TGTGCCACCAGCACCGAGCGGGGGTCCTACAATGAGCAGTTCTTC. This chain joins TRBV15 and TRBJ2-1, with TRBD2 identical over 8 bases. CDR1 is LNHNV and CDR2 is YYDKDF in the germline V gene (reference sequence). V shed 4 bases, J shed 1 base, and the junction held 3 bases outside the gene matches. CDR3 size: 15 residues.

The CDR3: CASSPRTGPIVNTEAFF. CDR3 DNA sequence: TGTGCCAGCAGCCCAAGGACAGGGCCAATCGTGAACACTGAAGCTTTCTTT. The rearrangement uses TRBV28 and TRBJ1-1; the match to TRBD1 covers 8 bases. J lost 0 bases, V lost 6 bases, and 12 bases had no gene match. The CDR3 is made up of 17 amino acids. The germline V gene has CDR1 MDHEN and CDR2 SYDVKM.

V usage is TRBV7-2 and J usage is TRBJ2-1, with TRBD2 identical over 10 bases. CDR3 length: 15 amino acids. Per germline, CDR1 SGHTA and CDR2 FQGNSA. V lost 7 bases and J lost 7; bases outside the gene matches: 10. The CDR3 nucleotides read TGTGCCAGCACCCCCCGGCTAGCGGGAGTGAATGAGCAGTTCTTC. Residues: CASTPRLAGVNEQFF. The full variable domain, rest sourced from reference TRBV7-2 and TRBJ2-1, is GAGVSQSPSNKVTEKGKDVELRCDPISGHTALYWYRQSLGQGLEFLIYFQGNSAPDKSGLPSDRFSAERTGGSVSTLTIQRTQQEDSAVYLCASTPRLAGVNEQFFGPGTRLTVL.

This clone has only a few counts. The chain couples TRBV7-6 to TRBJ1-1, with D maybe TRBD1 (6 bases). This CDR3 comprises 15 residues. Germline loops: CDR1 SGHVS, CDR2 FNYEAQ. V gave up 1 base and J gave up 0 bases, with 9 bases separating them. The CDR3: CASSLEQGMNTEAFF. The CDR3 DNA reads as TGTGCCAGCAGCTTAGAGCAGGGGATGAACACTGAAGCTTTCTTT. The variable domain in full, completed from reference TRBV7-6 and TRBJ1-1, reads GAGVSQSPRYKVTKRGQDVALRCDPISGHVSLYWYRQALGQGPEFLTYFNYEAQQDKSGLPNDRFSAERPEGSISTLTIQRTEQRDSAMYRCASSLEQGMNTEAFFGQGTRLTVV.

V gene TRBV5-4 combines with J gene TRBJ2-3, with 9 positions matching TRBD2. J gave up 0 bases and V 0 bases, and 2 bases lay outside the gene matches. Germline-derived CDR1 and CDR2 are SGHNT and YYREEE (reference sequence). This CDR3 is 16 amino acids long. The CDR3 sequence is CASSLVTSGSTDTQYF. DNA for the CDR3: TGTGCCAGCAGCTTGGTAACTAGCGGGAGCACAGATACGCAGTATTTT.

This chain links TRBV7-9 with TRBJ1-5; D perhaps matches TRBD1 (6 bases). Germline CDR1 and CDR2: SEHNR and FQNEAQ (reference sequence). The CDR3 spans 14 residues. V was trimmed by 4 bases and J by 2 bases, leaving 9 bases between them. The CDR3 region is CASSSNRGNQPQHF. CDR3 DNA sequence: TGTGCCAGCAGCTCGAACAGGGGCAATCAGCCCCAGCATTTT.

V is TRBV7-3 and J is TRBJ2-6, with 12 positions matching TRBD2. The V gene's germline CDR1 is SGHTA and CDR2 FQGTGA. V trimming: 2 bases; J trimming: 4 bases; junction bases outside the gene matches: 6. CDR3 length: 18 amino acids. The DNA for the CDR3 is TGTGCCAGCAGCTTAGGCCTAGCGGGAGGGAGGGGGGCCAACGTCCTGACTTTC. Translating it yields CASSLGLAGGRGANVLTF.

This clone has only a few counts. CDR3 in DNA: TGCGCCAGCAGTGAGTCAGGAGCGGGAATCTACGAGCAGTACTTC. Protein: CASSESGAGIYEQYF. The genes are TRBV10-2 and TRBJ2-7, with 7 bases lining up with TRBD2. V lost 0 bases, J lost 3 bases, and 5 bases stayed unmatched. The CDR3 is 15 amino acids. Germline values: CDR1 WSHSY, CDR2 SAAADI.

The V call is TRBV7-6, the J call TRBJ1-1, with no clear D. This CDR3 spans 17 amino acids. Per germline, CDR1 SGHVS and CDR2 FNYEAQ. V dropped 2 bases and J dropped 0 bases, with 16 bases sitting between them. Written as DNA, the CDR3 is TGTGCCAGCAGCTTACCGGGAGGTCGGGCCATGAACACTGAAGCTTTCTTT. Its protein is CASSLPGGRAMNTEAFF.

The chain recombines TRBV5-4 with TRBJ2-3; 14 nucleotides line up with TRBD2. V shed 3 bases and J 10 bases; nucleotides not matched to a gene: 10. The CDR3 length is 16 residues. The germline V gene has CDR1 SGHNT and CDR2 YYREEE (reference sequence). The CDR3 region has the DNA TGTGCCAGCAGCTCGGGGGGACTAGCGGGAGTTTCTGCGCAGTATTTT. Amino acids: CASSSGGLAGVSAQYF.

The CDR3 region has the DNA TGTGCCAGCAGCTTAGAGGGGATCTATGGCTACACCTTC. Translation gives CASSLEGIYGYTF. V gene TRBV7-2 combines with J gene TRBJ1-2; weak D call: TRBD1 (5 bases). Germline V gene lookup returns CDR1 SGHTA and CDR2 FQGNSA. The CDR3 is 13 residues long. V was cut by 1 base and J by 4 bases, with 7 bases left in between.

V is TRBV5-1 and J is TRBJ2-1; 7 bases map to TRBD2. Germline V lookup: CDR1 SGHRS, CDR2 YFSETQ. V lost 5 bases to trimming and J lost 2 bases; unmatched junction nucleotides: 7. The CDR3 is 15 amino acids. CDR3 region: CASRDGTNTYNEQFF. The CDR3 region has the DNA TGCGCCAGCAGGGACGGGACTAACACCTACAATGAGCAGTTCTTC.

The chain recombines TRBV11-1 with TRBJ2-1; the D gene is possibly TRBD2 (5 bases). Germline V gene data show CDR1 as SGHAT and CDR2 as FQDESV (reference sequence). Trimming pared 4 bases from V and 4 bases from J, leaving 17 bases between. The CDR3 is made up of 16 amino acids. For the CDR3, the DNA is TGTGCCAGCAGCTCGATCACGGCGGGTTGGTACAATGAGCAGTTCTTC. It is translated as CASSSITAGWYNEQFF. The variable domain in full, completed from reference TRBV11-1 and TRBJ2-1, reads EAEVAQSPRYKITEKSQAVAFWCDPISGHATLYWYRQILGQGPELLVQFQDESVVDDSQLPKDRFSAERLKGVDSTLKIQPAELGDSAMYLCASSSITAGWYNEQFFGPGTRLTVL.

This clone was recorded a few times. V is TRBV15 and J is TRBJ2-7, with D perhaps TRBD2 (6 bases). With 1 base removed from V and 1 base from J, the gap between germline ends came to 17 bases. Per the germline V gene, CDR1 is LNHNV and CDR2 is YYDKDF (reference sequence). The CDR3 contains 17 residues. The CDR3: CATSRAGLARASYEQYF. The CDR3 nucleotides are TGTGCCACCAGCAGAGCGGGGCTAGCGAGGGCTTCCTACGAGCAGTACTTC.

V is TRBV5-1 and J is TRBJ2-7, with TRBD1 matching over 7 bases. The CDR3 spans 14 residues. Germline CDR1 reads SGHRS; CDR2 reads YFSETQ. The junction had 4 bases not matched to a gene; V was cut back by 1 base and J by 3 bases. DNA for the CDR3: TGCGCCAGCAGCTTGAGGGACAGCCTCTACGAGCAGTACTTC. Amino acid sequence: CASSLRDSLYEQYF.

The chain has TRBV7-9 and TRBJ2-7; 7 bases fit TRBD1. Germline assignment: CDR1 SEHNR and CDR2 FQNEAQ (reference sequence). The length of the CDR3 is 12 residues. The CDR3 bases are TGTTCCAGCAGCTCGACAGGGCTCGAGCAGTACGTC. Translated, it gives CSSSSTGLEQYV.

The chain is built from TRBV28 and TRBJ1-3; a weak D match, TRBD1 (6 bases). Germline-derived CDR1 and CDR2 are MDHEN and SYDVKM. Trimming cost V 8 bases and J 4 bases, with 21 bases left between them. The CDR3 spans 16 residues. The DNA of the CDR3 is TGTGCCAGCTGCAAGACCCCGACAGGTATAGGAAACACCATATATTTT. Protein product: CASCKTPTGIGNTIYF. Filled out from reference TRBV28 and TRBJ1-3, the complete variable domain reads DVKVTQSSRYLVKRTGEKVFLECVQDMDHENMFWYRQDPGLGLRLIYFSYDVKMKEKGDIPEGYSVSREKKERFSLILESASTNQTSMYLCASCKTPTGIGNTIYFGEGSWLTVV.

The chain couples TRBV30 to TRBJ2-7; possibly TRBD2 for D (7 bases). Germline V lookup: CDR1 GTSNPN, CDR2 SVGIG (reference sequence). Trimming cost V 0 bases and J 7 bases, with 16 bases left between them. CDR3 size: 14 residues. The CDR3 nucleotides read TGTGCCTGGAGTGTAGGGGGGGCAGCTTCTGAGCAGTACTTC. It specifies CAWSVGGAASEQYF.

J is TRBJ2-3 and V is TRBV30; 12 nucleotides line up with TRBD2. V shed 2 bases, J shed 2 bases, and the junction held 8 bases outside the gene matches. CDR3 length equals 17 residues. Germline V CDR1 and CDR2: GTSNPN, SVGIG (reference sequence). CDR3 DNA sequence: TGTGCCTGGAGTCTCGGGGGGACTAGCGGGTTCACAGATACGCAGTATTTT. Amino acid sequence: CAWSLGGTSGFTDTQYF.

The chain uses TRBV9 and TRBJ2-3, with D unclear. V dropped 0 bases and J dropped 7 bases, with 6 bases sitting between them. In germline, CDR1 is SGDLS, CDR2 YYNGEE. The CDR3 consists of 12 residues. CDR3 in amino acids: CASSVDFNTQYF. The CDR3 bases are TGTGCCAGCAGCGTAGATTTCAATACGCAGTATTTT.